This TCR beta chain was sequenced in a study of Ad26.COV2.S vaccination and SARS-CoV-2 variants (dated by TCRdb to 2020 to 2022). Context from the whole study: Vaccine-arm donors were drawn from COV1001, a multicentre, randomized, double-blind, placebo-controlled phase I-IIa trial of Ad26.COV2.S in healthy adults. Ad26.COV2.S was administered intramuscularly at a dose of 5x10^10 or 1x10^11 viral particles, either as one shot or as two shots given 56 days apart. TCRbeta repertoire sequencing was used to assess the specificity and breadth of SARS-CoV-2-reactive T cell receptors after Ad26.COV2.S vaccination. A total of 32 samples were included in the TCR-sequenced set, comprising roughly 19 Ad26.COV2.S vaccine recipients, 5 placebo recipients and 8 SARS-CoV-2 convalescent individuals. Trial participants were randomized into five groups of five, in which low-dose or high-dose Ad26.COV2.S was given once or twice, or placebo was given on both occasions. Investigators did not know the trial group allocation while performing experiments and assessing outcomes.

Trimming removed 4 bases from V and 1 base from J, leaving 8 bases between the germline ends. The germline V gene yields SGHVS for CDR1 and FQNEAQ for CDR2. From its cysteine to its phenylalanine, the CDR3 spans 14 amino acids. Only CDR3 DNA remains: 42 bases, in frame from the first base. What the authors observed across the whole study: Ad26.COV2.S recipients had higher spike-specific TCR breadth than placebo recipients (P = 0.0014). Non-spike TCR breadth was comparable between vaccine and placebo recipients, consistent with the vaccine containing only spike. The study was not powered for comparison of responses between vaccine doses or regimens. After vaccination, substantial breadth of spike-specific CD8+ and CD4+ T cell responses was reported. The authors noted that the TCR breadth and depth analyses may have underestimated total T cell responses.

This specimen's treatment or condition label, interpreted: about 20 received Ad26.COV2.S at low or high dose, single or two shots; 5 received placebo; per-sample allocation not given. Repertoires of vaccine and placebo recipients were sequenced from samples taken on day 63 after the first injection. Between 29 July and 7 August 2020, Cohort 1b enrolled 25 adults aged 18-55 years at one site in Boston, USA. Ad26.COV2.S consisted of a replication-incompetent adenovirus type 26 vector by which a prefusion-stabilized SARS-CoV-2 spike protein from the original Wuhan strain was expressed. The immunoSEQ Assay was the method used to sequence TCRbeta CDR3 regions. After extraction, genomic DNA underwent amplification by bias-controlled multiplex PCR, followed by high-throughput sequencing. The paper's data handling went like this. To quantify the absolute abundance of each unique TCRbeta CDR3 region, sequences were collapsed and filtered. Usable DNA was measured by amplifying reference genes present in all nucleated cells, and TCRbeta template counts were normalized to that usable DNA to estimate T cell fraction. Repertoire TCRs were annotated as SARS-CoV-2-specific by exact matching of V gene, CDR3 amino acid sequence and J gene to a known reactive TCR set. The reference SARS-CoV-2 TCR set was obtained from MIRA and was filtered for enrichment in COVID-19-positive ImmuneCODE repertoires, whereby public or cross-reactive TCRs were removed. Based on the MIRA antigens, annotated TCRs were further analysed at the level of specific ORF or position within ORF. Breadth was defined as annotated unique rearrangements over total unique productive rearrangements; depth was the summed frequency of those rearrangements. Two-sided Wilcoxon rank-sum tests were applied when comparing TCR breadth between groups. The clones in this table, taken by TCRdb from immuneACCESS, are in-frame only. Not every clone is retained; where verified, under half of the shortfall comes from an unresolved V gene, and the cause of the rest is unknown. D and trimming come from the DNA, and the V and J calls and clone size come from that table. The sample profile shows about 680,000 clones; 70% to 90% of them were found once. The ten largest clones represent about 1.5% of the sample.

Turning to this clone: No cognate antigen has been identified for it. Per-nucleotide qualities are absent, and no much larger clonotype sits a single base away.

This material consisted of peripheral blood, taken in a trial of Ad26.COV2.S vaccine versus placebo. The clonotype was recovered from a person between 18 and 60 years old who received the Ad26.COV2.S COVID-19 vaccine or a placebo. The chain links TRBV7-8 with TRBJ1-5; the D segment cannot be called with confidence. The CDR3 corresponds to CASSSYTSNQPQHF. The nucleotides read TGTGCCAGCAGCTCCTACACGAGCAATCAGCCCCAGCATTTT.